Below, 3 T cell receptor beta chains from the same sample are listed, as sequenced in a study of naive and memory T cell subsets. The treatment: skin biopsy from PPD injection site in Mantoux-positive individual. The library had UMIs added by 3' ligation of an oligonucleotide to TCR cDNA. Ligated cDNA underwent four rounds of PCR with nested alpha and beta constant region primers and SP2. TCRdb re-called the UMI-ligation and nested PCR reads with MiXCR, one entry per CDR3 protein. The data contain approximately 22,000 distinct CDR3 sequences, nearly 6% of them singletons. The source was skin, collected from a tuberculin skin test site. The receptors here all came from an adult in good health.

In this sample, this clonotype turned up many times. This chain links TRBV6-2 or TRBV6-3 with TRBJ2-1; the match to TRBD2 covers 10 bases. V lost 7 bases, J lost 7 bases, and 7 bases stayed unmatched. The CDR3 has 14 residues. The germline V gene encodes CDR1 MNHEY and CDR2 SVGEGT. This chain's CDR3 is CASTLAGEANEQFF. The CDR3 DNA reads TGTGCCAGCACCCTAGCGGGAGAAGCGAATGAGCAGTTCTTC.

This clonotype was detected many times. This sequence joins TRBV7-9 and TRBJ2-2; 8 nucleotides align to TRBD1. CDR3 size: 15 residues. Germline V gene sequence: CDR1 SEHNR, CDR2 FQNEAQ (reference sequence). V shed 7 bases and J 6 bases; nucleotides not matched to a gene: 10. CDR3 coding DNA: TGTGCCAGCAAACCCAAGGACAGGGCTCCCGGGGAGCTGTTTTTT. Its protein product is CASKPKDRAPGELFF.

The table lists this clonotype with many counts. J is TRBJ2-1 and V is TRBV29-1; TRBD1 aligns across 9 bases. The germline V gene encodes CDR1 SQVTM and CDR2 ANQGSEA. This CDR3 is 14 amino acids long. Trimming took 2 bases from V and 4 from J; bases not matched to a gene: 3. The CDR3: CSVESDRGYNEQFF. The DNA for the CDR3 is TGCAGCGTTGAAAGTGACAGGGGGTACAATGAGCAGTTCTTC.